This TCR beta chain appears in the sequencing data of a study of glioma-infiltrating T cells after dendritic cell vaccination. Time point denoted: after dendritic cell vaccination, including at tumor progression/relapse. Primers: 60 V beta forward and 13 J beta reverse. The protocol was immunoSEQ multiplex PCR, while the TCRdb copy is restricted to in-frame clones and leaves out a portion. The repertoire includes some 91,000 clones, more than 80% of them detected once, and 2.1% sits in the top ten. The germline gives CDR1 SGHNT, CDR2 YYREEE (reference sequence). The CDR3 covers 17 residues. V lost 3 bases to trimming and J lost 0 bases; unmatched junction nucleotides: 8.

The specimen was blood, collected after dendritic cell vaccination. The chain uses TRBV5-4 and TRBJ1-3, with 8 bases matching TRBD1. The clonotype was recovered from a human donor with glioblastoma. The CDR3 DNA reads as TGTGCCAGCAGCTGGAACAGGGGGATACGCTCTGGAAACACCATATATTTT. As protein: CASSWNRGIRSGNTIYF.